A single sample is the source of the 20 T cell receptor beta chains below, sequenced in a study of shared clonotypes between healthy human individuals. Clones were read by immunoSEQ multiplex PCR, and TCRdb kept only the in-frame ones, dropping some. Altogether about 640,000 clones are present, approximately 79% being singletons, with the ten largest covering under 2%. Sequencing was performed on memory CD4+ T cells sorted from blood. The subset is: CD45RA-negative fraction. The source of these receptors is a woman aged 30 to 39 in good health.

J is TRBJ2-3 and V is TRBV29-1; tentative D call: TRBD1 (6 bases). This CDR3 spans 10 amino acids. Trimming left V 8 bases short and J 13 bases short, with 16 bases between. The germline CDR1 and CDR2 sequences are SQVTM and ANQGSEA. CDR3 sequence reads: CSRTGTPEYF. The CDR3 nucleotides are TGCAGCCGGACCGGGACACCTGAGTATTTT.

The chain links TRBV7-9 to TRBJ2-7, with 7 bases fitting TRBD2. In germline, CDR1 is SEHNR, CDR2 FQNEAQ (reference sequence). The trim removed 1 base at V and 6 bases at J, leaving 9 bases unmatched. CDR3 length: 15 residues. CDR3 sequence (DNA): TGTGCCAGCAGCTTAGGGTTAGCGGGTCTTGGCGAGCAGTACTTC. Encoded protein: CASSLGLAGLGEQYF.

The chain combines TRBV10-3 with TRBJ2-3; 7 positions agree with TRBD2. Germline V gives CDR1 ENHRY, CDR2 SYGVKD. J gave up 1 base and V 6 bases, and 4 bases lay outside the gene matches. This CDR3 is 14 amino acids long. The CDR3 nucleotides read TGTGCCATCAGCGTAGCGGGTGGCACAGATACGCAGTATTTT. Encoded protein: CAISVAGGTDTQYF.

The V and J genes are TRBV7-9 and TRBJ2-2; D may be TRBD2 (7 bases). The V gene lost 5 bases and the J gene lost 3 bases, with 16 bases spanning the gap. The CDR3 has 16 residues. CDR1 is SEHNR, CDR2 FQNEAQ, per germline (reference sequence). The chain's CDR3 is CASSPPGGGDTGELFF. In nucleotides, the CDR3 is TGTGCCAGCAGCCCTCCGGGGGGCGGGGACACCGGGGAGCTGTTTTTT.

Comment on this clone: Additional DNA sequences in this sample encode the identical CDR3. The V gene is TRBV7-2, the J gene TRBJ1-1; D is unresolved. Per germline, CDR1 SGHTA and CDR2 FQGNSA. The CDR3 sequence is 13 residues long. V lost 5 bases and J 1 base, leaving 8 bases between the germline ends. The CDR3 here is CASSLGTNTEAFF. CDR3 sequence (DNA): TGTGCCAGCAGCCTAGGCACGAACACTGAAGCTTTCTTT.

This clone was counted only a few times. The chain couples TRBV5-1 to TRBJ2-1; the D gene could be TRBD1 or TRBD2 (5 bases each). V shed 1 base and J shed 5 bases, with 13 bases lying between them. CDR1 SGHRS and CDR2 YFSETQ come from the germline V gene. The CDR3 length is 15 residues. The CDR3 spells CASSLTLPGHNEQFF. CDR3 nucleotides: TGCGCCAGCAGCTTGACTCTACCGGGACACAATGAGCAGTTCTTC. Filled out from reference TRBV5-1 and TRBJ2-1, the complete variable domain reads KAGVTQTPRYLIKTRGQQVTLSCSPISGHRSVSWYQQTPGQGLQFLFEYFSETQRNKGNFPGRFSGRQFSNSRSEMNVSTLELGDSALYLCASSLTLPGHNEQFFGPGTRLTVL.

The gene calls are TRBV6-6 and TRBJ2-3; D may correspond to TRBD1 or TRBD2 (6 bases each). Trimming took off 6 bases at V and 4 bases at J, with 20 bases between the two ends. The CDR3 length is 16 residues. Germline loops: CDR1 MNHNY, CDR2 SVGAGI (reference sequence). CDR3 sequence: CASSVRGGIGSDTQYF. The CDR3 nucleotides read TGTGCCAGCAGCGTTAGAGGGGGGATAGGGTCAGATACGCAGTATTTT.

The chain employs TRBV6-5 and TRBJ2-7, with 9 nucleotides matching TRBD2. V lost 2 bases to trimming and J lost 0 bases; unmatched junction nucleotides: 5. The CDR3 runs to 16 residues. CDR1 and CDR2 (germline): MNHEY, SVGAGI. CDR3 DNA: TGTGCCAGCAGTTACGCGGCGGGAGGGCCCTCCTACGAGCAGTACTTC. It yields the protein CASSYAAGGPSYEQYF.

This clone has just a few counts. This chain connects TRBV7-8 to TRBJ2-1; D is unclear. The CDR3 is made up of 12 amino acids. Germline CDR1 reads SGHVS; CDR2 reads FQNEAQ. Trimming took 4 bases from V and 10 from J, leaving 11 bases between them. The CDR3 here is CASSSSLGEQFF. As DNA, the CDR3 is TGTGCCAGCAGCTCTAGTCTTGGGGAGCAGTTCTTC.

CDR3 bases: TGTGCCAGCAGCTCCCATGGGTGGGGACAGGGTTCCTACAATGAGCAGTTCTTC. This gives the protein CASSSHGWGQGSYNEQFF. The V gene is TRBV28, the J gene TRBJ2-1; 9 bases align to TRBD1. Germline-derived CDR1 and CDR2 are MDHEN and SYDVKM. V lost 6 bases, J lost 1 base, and 13 bases stayed unmatched. This CDR3 is built from 18 residues.

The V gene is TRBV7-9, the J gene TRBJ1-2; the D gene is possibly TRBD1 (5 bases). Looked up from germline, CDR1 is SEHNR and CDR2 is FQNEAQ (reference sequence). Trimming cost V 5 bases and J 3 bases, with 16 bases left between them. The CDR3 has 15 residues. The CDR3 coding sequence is TGTGCCAGCAGCGGCAGGGTCGGGGAGGACTATGGCTACACCTTC. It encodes CASSGRVGEDYGYTF.

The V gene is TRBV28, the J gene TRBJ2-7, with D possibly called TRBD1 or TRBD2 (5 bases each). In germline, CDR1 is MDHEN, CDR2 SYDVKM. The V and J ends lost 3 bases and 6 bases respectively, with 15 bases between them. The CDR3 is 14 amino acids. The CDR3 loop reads CASSLVGDRREQYF. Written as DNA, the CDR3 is TGTGCCAGCAGTTTGGTGGGGGATCGCCGCGAGCAGTACTTC.

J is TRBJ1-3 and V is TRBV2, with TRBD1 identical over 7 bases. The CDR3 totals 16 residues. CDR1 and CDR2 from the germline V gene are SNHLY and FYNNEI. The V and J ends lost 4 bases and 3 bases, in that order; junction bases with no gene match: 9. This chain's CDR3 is CASSGQGELYGNTIYF. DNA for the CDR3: TGTGCCAGCAGTGGACAGGGAGAACTATATGGAAACACCATATATTTT.

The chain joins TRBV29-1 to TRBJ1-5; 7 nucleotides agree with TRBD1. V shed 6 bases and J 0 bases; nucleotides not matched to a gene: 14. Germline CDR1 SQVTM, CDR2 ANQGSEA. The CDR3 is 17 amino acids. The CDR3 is CSVRGGSGTDSNQPQHF. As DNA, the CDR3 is TGCAGCGTGCGAGGGGGTTCCGGGACAGATAGCAATCAGCCCCAGCATTTT. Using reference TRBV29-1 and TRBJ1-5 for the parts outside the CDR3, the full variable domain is SAVISQKPSRDICQRGTSLTIQCQVDSQVTMMFWYRQQPGQSLTLIATANQGSEATYESGFVIDKFPISRPNLTFSTLTVSNMSPEDSSIYLCSVRGGSGTDSNQPQHFGDGTRLSIL.

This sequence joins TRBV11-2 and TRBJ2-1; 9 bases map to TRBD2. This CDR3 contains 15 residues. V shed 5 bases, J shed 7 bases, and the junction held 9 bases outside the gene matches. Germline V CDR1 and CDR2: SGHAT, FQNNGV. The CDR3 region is CASSVQTAGGNEQFF. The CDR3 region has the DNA TGTGCCAGCAGCGTCCAGACGGCGGGGGGGAATGAGCAGTTCTTC.

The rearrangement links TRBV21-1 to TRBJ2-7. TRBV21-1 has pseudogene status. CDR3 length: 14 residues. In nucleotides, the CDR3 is TGTGCCAGCAGCCAAGAGTCCGTTACCTACGAGCAGTACTTC. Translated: CASSQESVTYEQYF.

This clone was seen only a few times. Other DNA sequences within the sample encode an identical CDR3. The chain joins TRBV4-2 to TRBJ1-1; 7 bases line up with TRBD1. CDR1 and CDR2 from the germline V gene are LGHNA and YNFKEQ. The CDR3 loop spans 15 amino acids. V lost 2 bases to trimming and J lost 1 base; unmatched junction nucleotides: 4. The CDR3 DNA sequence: TGTGCCAGCAGCCAACCGGGACAGCGGAACACTGAAGCTTTCTTT. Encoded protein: CASSQPGQRNTEAFF.

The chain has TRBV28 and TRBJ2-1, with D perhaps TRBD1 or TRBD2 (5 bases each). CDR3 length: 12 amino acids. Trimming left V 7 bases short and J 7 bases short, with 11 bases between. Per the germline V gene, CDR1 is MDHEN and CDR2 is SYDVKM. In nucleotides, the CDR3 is TGTGCCAGCACGGGACCAGGGAATGAGCAGTTCTTC. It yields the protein CASTGPGNEQFF.

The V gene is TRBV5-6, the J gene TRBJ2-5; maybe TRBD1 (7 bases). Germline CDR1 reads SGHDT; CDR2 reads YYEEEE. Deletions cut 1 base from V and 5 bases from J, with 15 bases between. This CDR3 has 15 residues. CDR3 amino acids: CASSLRGTETETQYF. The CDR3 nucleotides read TGTGCCAGCAGCTTGCGGGGGACAGAGACGGAGACCCAGTACTTC.

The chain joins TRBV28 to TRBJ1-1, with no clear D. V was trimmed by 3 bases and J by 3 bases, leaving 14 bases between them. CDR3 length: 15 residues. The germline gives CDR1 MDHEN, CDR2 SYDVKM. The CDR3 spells CASSFLRAQDTEAFF. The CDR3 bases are TGTGCCAGCAGTTTTCTACGGGCGCAGGACACTGAAGCTTTCTTT. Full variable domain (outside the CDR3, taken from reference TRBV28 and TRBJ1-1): DVKVTQSSRYLVKRTGEKVFLECVQDMDHENMFWYRQDPGLGLRLIYFSYDVKMKEKGDIPEGYSVSREKKERFSLILESASTNQTSMYLCASSFLRAQDTEAFFGQGTRLTVV.